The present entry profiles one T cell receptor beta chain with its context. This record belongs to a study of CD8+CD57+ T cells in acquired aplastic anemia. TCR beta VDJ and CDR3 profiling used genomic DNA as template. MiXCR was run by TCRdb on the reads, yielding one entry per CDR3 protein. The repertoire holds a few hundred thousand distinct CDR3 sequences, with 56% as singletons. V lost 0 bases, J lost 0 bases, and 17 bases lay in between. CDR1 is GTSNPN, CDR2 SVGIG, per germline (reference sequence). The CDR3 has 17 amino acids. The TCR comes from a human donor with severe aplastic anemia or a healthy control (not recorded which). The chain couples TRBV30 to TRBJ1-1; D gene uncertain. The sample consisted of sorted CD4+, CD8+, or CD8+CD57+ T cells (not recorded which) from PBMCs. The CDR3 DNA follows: TGTGCCTGGAGTGTAGCCCTCCTTTCGACTGTGAACACTGAAGCTTTCTTT. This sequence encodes CAWSVALLSTVNTEAFF.